What follows is one TCR beta chain and its context. Its antigen is not yet known. Per-base qualities were not stored, and no clone one base away is much larger. The library was prepared using the immunoSEQ multiplex PCR assay. The multiplex PCR relied on a mix of 60 forward primers for TCR Vbeta segments and 13 reverse primers for TCR Jbeta segments. The CDR3 region of rearranged TCR beta genes was amplified from genomic DNA by a multiplex PCR assay. On the Illumina HiSeq System, the amplified TCR beta libraries were sequenced as 87-base-pair reads. In the paper's pipeline: Across the roughly 670 repertoires, a later analysis counted roughly 84 million unique TCR beta chains, around 11 million of which were shared by at least two donors. To remove PCR and sequencing errors, raw reads were error-corrected and collapsed into unique sequences using a nearest-neighbor algorithm that merged closely related sequences. To assign V, D and J gene segments, CDR3 sequences were aligned to IMGT reference sequences. For a sequence to be retained, a match of at least six nucleotides to both a V gene segment and a J gene segment was required. A rearrangement was called productive if the CDR3 had no stop codons and remained in frame with V and J, and every other rearrangement was called non-productive. Following IMGT convention, CDR3 was defined as the stretch from the second conserved V-encoded cysteine up to the conserved J-encoded phenylalanine. The earlier analysis of about 610 of the donors excluded sequences that lacked an unambiguous match to a single V gene segment. In an earlier analysis of approximately 560 of the donors, a V segment was called functional when productive rearrangements were above 56.7%, and segregating when the standard deviation between donors exceeded 5%. To diagnose cytomegalovirus status from the catalog of TCR beta chain sequences, a statistical classification framework was built. In a later analysis, V and J genes were assigned by comparing TCR nucleotide sequences against IMGT/GENE-DB human TR gene sequences. In a later analysis, CDR3 sequences and most-parsimonious VDJ recombination scenarios were assigned using the TCRdist pipeline. A later analysis defined each TCR beta chain by its CDR3 amino acid sequence plus V-gene family, and excluded reads lacking a unique V-gene family. A later analysis removed several hundred highly shared, low-generation-probability nucleotide sequences to deal with suspected cross-contamination and a sequencing artifact. In a later analysis, a clonal expansion index for each public chain was calculated from normalized within-repertoire ranks of inferred template counts. A later analysis computed generation probabilities with a VDJ recombination model fitted to out-of-frame rearrangements, and checked the results against IGoR. In a later analysis, hypergeometric tests were used to score TCR-TCR, TCR-HLA and TCR-CMV co-occurrence, with a repertoire-size bias correction applied to TCR pairs. False discovery rates were estimated in a later analysis by permuting HLA or CMV assignments 20 times. A later analysis grouped co-occurring TCRs with DBSCAN, adding TCRdist sequence similarity when clustering within HLA-allele-positive subsets. Repertoires with fewer than 30,000 or more than 120,000 public chains, plus five repertoires with anomalous nucleotide sharing, were excluded from co-occurrence clustering. TCRdb limited this immuneACCESS table to in-frame rearrangements with V and J called. A share of clones is missing; checked studies link under half to unresolved V genes, and the rest is unexplained. The V and J calls and clone size come from that table; D and trimming were worked out from the DNA. Recorded for this sample are some 140,000 clones; 80% of them occurred a single time. About 13% of the sample rests with the top ten.

The cohort was made up of about 610 healthy bone marrow donors. Cohort members were all nominally healthy when sampled, although unrecorded immune exposures were likely present. The donor tested CMV seropositive and was one of the 289 seropositive cohort members. A peripheral blood sample was collected from each donor, and TCR beta sequencing was performed on peripheral blood mononuclear cells. The Qiagen DNeasy Blood Extraction Kit was used to extract genomic DNA from the blood cell samples. These data come from a study of cytomegalovirus exposure and HLA in healthy donors (dated by TCRdb to the late 2010s). Notes on the research overall: An earlier analysis of around 600 of the donors reported 276 Gb of sequence data and 117 million unique TCR beta sequences from about 179 million T cells. Approximately 300 gigabases of sequencing data and around 80 million unique TCR sequences made up an early release that covered several hundred HLA-typed donors. In the later analysis, no new phenotypic data were used to find candidate immune exposures; instead, reliance was placed on TCR beta sequences and their occurrence across donors. Donor age, sex, ethnicity and CMV serostatus were collected together with the repertoire data. Class I and class II HLA loci were covered by the typing at four-digit resolution. The number of donors typed differed by locus, with about 629-630 for A, B, C, DRB1 and DQB1, roughly 520 for DQA1, 600 to 610 for DPA1, and 400 to 490 for DPB1. A later genetic analysis used genome-wide SNP genotypes for about three fifths of the 666 donors, treating that subset as a discovery cohort. High-throughput TCR immunosequencing, statistical association of individual TCRs with disease status, and machine learning were combined to predict cytomegalovirus infection status. Among the roughly 400 genotyped donors, approximately 76% belonged to the genetic ancestry cluster associated with self-reported Caucasian donors. Along with the roughly 700-subject first cohort, a separate validation cohort of some 130 different subjects was used. In a later analysis, previously published TCR beta repertoires from several hundred donors were re-analyzed and high-resolution HLA genotyping was added so that TCR occurrence patterns could be studied. About 5 DR-DQ haplotypes were handled as single units for association and clustering, since linkage in the cohort was strong. The study aimed to test whether signatures of past pathogen exposure could be identified by cataloging public T cell receptors. Every repertoire in the discovery cohort had been generated on one and the same sequencing platform. An earlier analysis of 587 of the donors used high-throughput TCR beta sequencing to judge whether each TCR beta V gene segment behaved as functional or pseudogenic. On average, roughly 250,000 unique TCR beta nucleotide sequences were sequenced per donor among 300 to 500 genotyped donors of the cohort, with 15% to 20% of those sequences being non-productive. The study used immunosequencing to profile the T cell repertoires of approximately 690 subjects and linked those repertoires to cytomegalovirus serostatus. General conclusions and limits of the study: About 17 rarely observed V segments, including chromosome 9 orphons, were excluded from the earlier analysis of some 590 of the donors because counts were too low. In both the original and validation cohorts, the classifier was reported to diagnose cytomegalovirus status with high specificity and sensitivity. Several of the top co-occurrence clusters appeared to be linked to parvovirus B19, influenza, CMV and Epstein-Barr virus, according to a later analysis. Strong co-occurrence of HLA alleles, especially DR and DQ, made assigning TCR associations to individual alleles difficult. In a later analysis, HLA-associated TCR beta chains were found to be more clonally expanded and to have lower generation probabilities than equally common non-associated chains. An association between a missense DCLRE1C variant and V-gene and J-gene trimming of TCR beta chains was found in a later genetic analysis and replicated in an independent cohort. In a later analysis, the rate of TCR association differed among HLA loci, with DRB1 alleles having the most associated TCRs and HLA-C alleles having the fewest. Sequencing depth was assumed to be roughly uniform across donors in the presence/absence analyses, though that assumption may not hold. While some public TCRs were present in many individuals, most TCR sequences turned up only very rarely across donors. A later analysis associated 16,951 TCR beta sequences with specific HLA alleles at a false discovery rate of 0.05. A further reported finding was that TCR beta sequences accurately predicted the HLA-A and HLA-B alleles for most subjects in the first cohort. Linkage disequilibrium might explain the correlated functional status among segregating V segments, but an unknown experimental factor could not be excluded. The authors suggested that the approach could potentially be extended to other disease states and immunological phenotypes. Three of the identified cytomegalovirus-associated TCR beta chains were confirmed in vitro to be specific for cytomegalovirus antigens. For the cohort, immune exposure information was limited to CMV serostatus. In an earlier analysis of over 550 of the donors, most TCR beta V segments were observed in productive rearrangements about 87% or about 30% of the time, broadly matching IMGT annotations. The study gave a list of more than 150 TCR beta chains associated with cytomegalovirus. In a later analysis, most CMV-associated TCR beta chains were found to appear HLA-restricted, with HLA associations seemingly driven largely by CMV exposure. A group of highly shared sequence variants was considered likely to be a technical artifact of the sequencing pipeline. Because HLA typing was unavailable for some donors at each locus, only the typed subset was used in association tests. A later genetic analysis reported fewer N-insertions in productive TCRs among donors in an Asian-associated ancestry cluster than the roughly 720-donor mean. In this cohort, only TCR beta chains were sequenced, and detectable features were limited by the absence of alpha or paired-chain data.

This receptor was obtained from a man in his thirties or forties in good health and CMV-seropositive. Sequenced: PBMCs.

CDR3 protein: CAISDDRGTEAFF. The sequence in DNA is TGTGCCATCAGTGACGACAGGGGTACTGAAGCTTTCTTT. Here the chain combines TRBV10-3 and TRBJ1-1; 8 bases in the middle match TRBD1. The CDR3 sequence holds 13 residues, the cysteine and phenylalanine included. Of all the DNA, just the CDR3 is kept, 39 bases in frame from base 1. At the junction V is shortened by 3 bases and J by 5 bases; bases outside the gene matches: 2. The germline V gene gives CDR1 as ENHRY and CDR2 as SYGVKD.